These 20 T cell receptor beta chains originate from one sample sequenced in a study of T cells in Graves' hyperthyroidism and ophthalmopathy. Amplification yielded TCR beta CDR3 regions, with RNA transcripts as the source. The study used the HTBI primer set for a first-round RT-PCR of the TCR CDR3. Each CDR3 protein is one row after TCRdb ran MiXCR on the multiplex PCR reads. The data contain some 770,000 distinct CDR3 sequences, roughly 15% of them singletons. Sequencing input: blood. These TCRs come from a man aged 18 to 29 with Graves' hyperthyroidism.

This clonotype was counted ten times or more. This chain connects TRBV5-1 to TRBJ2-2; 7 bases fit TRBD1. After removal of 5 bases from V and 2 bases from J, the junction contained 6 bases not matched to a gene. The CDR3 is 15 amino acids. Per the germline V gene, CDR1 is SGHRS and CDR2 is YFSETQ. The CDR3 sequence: CASSKGGVNTGELFF. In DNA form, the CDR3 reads TGCGCCAGCAGTAAAGGGGGCGTCAACACCGGGGAGCTGTTTTTT.

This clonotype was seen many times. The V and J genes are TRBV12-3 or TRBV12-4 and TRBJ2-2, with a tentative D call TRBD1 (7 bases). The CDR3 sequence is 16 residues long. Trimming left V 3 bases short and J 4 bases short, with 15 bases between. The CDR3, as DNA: TGTGCCAGCAGTTTGGAGGGGGCGCGGGGCACCGGGGAGCTGTTTTTT. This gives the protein CASSLEGARGTGELFF.

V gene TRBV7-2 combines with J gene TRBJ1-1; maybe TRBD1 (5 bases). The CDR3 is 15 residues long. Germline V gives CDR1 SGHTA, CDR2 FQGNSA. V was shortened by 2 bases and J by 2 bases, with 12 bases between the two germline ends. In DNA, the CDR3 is TGTGCCAGCAGCTTAATTGGGGGGGTTAACACTGAAGCTTTCTTT. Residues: CASSLIGGVNTEAFF.

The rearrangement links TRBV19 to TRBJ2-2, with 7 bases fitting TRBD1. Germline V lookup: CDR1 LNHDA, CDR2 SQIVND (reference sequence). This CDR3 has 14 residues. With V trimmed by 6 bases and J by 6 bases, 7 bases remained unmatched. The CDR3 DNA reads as TGTGCCAGTAGCCCCAGGACAGGAGCCGGGGAGCTGTTTTTT. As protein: CASSPRTGAGELFF.

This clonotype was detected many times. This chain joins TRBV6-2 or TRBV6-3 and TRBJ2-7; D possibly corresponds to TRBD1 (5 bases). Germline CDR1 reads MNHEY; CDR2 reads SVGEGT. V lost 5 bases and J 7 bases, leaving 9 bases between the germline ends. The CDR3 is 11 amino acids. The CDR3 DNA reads TGTGCCAGCAGTCAGGGTACGGAGCAGTACTTC. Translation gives CASSQGTEQYF.

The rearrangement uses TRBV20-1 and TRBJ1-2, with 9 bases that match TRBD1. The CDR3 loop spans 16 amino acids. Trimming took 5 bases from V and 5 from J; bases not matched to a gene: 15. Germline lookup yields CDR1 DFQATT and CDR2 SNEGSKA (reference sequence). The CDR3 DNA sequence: TGCAGTGCTGGGCCAACTAAACAGGGGGCAGGGTATGGCTACACCTTC. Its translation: CSAGPTKQGAGYGYTF.

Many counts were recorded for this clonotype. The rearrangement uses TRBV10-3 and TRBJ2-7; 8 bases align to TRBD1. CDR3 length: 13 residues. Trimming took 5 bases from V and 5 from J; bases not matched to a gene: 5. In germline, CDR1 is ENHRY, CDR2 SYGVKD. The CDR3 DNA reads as TGTGCCATCAGTCCTGGGACAGGTGACGAGCAGTACTTC. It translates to CAISPGTGDEQYF.

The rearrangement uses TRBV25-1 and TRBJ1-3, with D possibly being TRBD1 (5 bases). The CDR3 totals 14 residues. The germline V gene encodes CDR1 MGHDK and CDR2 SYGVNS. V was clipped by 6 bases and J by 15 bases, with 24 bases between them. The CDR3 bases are TGTGCCAGCAGCCAACTCCCCGGGACTAGCGGGGAATATTTT. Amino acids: CASSQLPGTSGEYF.

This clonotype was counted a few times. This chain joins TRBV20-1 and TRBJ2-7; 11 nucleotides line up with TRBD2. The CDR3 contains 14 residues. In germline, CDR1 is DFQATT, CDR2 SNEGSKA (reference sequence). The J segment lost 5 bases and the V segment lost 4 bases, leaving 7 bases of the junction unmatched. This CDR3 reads CSAKQLAGAHEQYF. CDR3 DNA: TGCAGTGCTAAACAACTAGCGGGAGCACACGAGCAGTACTTC.

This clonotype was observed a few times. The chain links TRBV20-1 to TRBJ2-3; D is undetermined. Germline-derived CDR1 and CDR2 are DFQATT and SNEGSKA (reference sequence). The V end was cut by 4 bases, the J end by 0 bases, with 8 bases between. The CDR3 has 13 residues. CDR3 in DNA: TGCAGTGCTACGGAGCGTAGCACAGATACGCAGTATTTT. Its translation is CSATERSTDTQYF.

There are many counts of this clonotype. In nucleotides, the CDR3 is TGTGCCAGCAGCCTTGGCACTGGGGCAGGGTGCTACAATGAGCAGTTCTTC. This sequence encodes CASSLGTGAGCYNEQFF. The V and J genes are TRBV9 and TRBJ2-1; a weak D match, TRBD1 (5 bases). CDR1 is SGDLS, CDR2 YYNGEE, per germline. The CDR3 is 17 residues long. With 4 bases removed from V and 3 bases from J, the gap between germline ends came to 20 bases. Looking up the rest from reference TRBV9 and TRBJ2-1 gives the full variable domain: DSGVTQTPKHLITATGQRVTLRCSPRSGDLSVYWYQQSLDQGLQFLIQYYNGEERAKGNILERFSAQQFPDLHSELNLSSLELGDSALYFCASSLGTGAGCYNEQFFGPGTRLTVL.

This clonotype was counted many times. CDR3: CASRQGNRGPYEQYF. The CDR3, as DNA: TGTGCCAGCAGACAGGGGAACAGGGGCCCCTACGAGCAGTACTTC. The chain links TRBV28 to TRBJ2-7, with 7 bases identical to TRBD1. The CDR3 runs to 15 residues. Germline V gene lookup returns CDR1 MDHEN and CDR2 SYDVKM. V gave up 6 bases and J gave up 2 bases; unmatched junction bases: 10.

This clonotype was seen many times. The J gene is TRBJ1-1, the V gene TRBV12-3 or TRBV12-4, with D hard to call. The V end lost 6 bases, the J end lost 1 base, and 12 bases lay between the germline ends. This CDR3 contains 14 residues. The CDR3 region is CASSLLGSNTEAFF. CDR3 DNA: TGTGCCAGCAGCCTCCTGGGCTCGAACACTGAAGCTTTCTTT.

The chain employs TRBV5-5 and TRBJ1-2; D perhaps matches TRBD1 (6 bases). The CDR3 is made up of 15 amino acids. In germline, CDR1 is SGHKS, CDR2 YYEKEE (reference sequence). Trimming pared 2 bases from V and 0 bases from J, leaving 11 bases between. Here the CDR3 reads CASSFGGPANYGYTF. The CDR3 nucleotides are TGTGCCAGCAGCTTCGGGGGGCCCGCTAACTATGGCTACACCTTC.

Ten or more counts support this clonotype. CDR3 nucleotides: TGCAGTGCTAGGCTAGGGGTCTACGAGCAGTACTTC. As protein: CSARLGVYEQYF. The V call is TRBV20-1, the J call TRBJ2-7; D possibly corresponds to TRBD1 (5 bases). Deletions cut 3 bases from V and 3 bases from J, with 9 bases between. Looked up from germline, CDR1 is DFQATT and CDR2 is SNEGSKA (reference sequence). This CDR3 contains 12 residues.

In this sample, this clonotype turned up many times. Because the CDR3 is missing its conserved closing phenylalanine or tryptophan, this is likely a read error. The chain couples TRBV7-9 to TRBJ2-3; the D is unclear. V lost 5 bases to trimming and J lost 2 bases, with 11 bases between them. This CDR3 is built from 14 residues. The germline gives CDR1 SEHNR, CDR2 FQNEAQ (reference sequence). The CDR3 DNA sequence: TGTGCCAGCAGCCGAGGACCACCCACAGATACGCAGTATCTT. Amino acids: CASSRGPPTDTQYL.

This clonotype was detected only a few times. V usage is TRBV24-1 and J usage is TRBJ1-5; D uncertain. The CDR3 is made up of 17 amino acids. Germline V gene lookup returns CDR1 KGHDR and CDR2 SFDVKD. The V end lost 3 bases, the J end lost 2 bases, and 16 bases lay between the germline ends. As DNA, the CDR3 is TGTGCCACCAGTGATCCGCAATCCGAGGGAGGCAATCAGCCCCAGCATTTT. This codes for CATSDPQSEGGNQPQHF.

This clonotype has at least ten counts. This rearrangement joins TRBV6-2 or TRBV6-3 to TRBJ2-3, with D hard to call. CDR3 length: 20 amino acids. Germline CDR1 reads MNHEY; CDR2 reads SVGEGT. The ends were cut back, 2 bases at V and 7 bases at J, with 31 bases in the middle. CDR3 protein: CASSYLARIGNGPDGYTQYF. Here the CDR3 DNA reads TGTGCCAGCAGTTACCTCGCCCGGATAGGGAACGGGCCGGACGGCTATACGCAGTATTTT.

CDR3 in DNA: TGTGCCAGCAGCCGTCTCGTTAAGGACACCTCCTACAATGAGCAGTTCTTC. This sequence encodes CASSRLVKDTSYNEQFF. The V call is TRBV3-1, the J call TRBJ2-1; D is possibly TRBD1 (5 bases). Trimming shortened V by 4 bases and J by 0 bases, and 16 bases separated the two germline ends. The CDR3 is 17 amino acids. Germline CDR1 and CDR2: LGHDT and YNNKEL (reference sequence).

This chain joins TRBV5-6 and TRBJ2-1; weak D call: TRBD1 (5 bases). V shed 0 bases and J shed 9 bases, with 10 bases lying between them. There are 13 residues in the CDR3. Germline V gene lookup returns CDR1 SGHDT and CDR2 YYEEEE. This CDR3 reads CASSLDRKLEQFF. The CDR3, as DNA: TGTGCCAGCAGCTTGGACAGGAAGCTTGAGCAGTTCTTC.